A selection of T cell receptor beta chains follows, all from one sample in a study of blood T cell repertoires in COVID-19. Clones were read by immunoSEQ multiplex PCR, and TCRdb kept only the in-frame ones, dropping some. Found here are hundreds of thousands of clones, around 82% of them singletons; the top ten hold 4% to 6%. The sample taken for sequencing was peripheral blood. The receptors originated from an elderly woman with active or convalescent COVID-19. Each CDR3 is given with its conserved first and last residue. D genes are given only for firm matches. Clone size is shown for a subset of rows, as once, few, many or a class of expanded clone.

d_gene,v_gene,j_gene,abundance,CDR3aa,CDR3nt
NA,TRBV19,TRBJ2-7,once,CASRRSAGQNYEQYF,TGTGCCAGTAGAAGGAGTGCCGGACAGAACTACGAGCAGTACTTC
NA,TRBV6-1,TRBJ1-1,NA,CASSEPRFTEAFF,TGTGCCAGCAGTGAACCCAGGTTCACTGAAGCTTTCTTT
TRBD1,TRBV15,TRBJ2-7,once,CATSRVPGTGANEQYF,TGTGCCACCAGCAGAGTCCCCGGGACAGGGGCGAACGAGCAGTACTTC
NA,TRBV3-1/TRBV3-2,TRBJ1-1,once,CASSNPRRAFF,TGTGCCAGCAGTAATCCCCGGAGAGCTTTCTTT
TRBD1,TRBV7-2,TRBJ1-5,NA,CASSLGTGRRRGNQPQHF,TGTGCCAGCAGCTTAGGGACAGGGAGGAGAAGAGGCAATCAGCCCCAGCATTTT
NA,TRBV11-2,TRBJ1-1,once,CASSFFRDRGRGGTEAFF,TGTGCCAGCAGCTTCTTCCGGGACCGGGGGCGGGGGGGCACTGAAGCTTTCTTT
NA,TRBV27,TRBJ1-5,NA,CASSLLRVNNQPQHF,TGTGCCAGCAGTTTATTGCGGGTAAACAATCAGCCCCAGCATTTT
TRBD1,TRBV6-6,TRBJ1-2,NA,CASSYPLQGNYGYTF,TGTGCCAGCAGTTACCCTTTACAGGGGAACTATGGCTACACCTTC
TRBD1,TRBV6-5,TRBJ1-2,NA,CASSYARAGGHYGYTF,TGTGCCAGCAGTTACGCCAGGGCAGGGGGCCACTATGGCTACACCTTC
TRBD1,TRBV28,TRBJ1-5,NA,CASREQGGNQPQHF,TGTGCCAGCAGGGAACAGGGGGGAAATCAGCCCCAGCATTTT
NA,TRBV6-1,TRBJ2-3,NA,CASSESLGDTQYF,TGTGCCAGCAGTGAAAGTCTCGGGGATACGCAGTATTTT
NA,TRBV4-1,TRBJ2-2,NA,CASSQSWTSGELFF,TGCGCCAGCAGCCAGTCATGGACATCCGGGGAGCTGTTTTTT
NA,TRBV30,TRBJ1-2,NA,CAWSGGSYGYTF,TGTGCCTGGAGTGGTGGCAGCTATGGCTACACCTTC
TRBD1,TRBV6-5,TRBJ1-2,NA,CASSPDRNYGYTF,TGTGCCAGCAGCCCGGACAGGAACTATGGCTACACCTTC
TRBD1,TRBV13,TRBJ1-1,NA,CASSLAWTGNTEAFF,TGTGCCAGCAGCTTAGCCTGGACAGGGAACACTGAAGCTTTCTTT
TRBD2,TRBV27,TRBJ2-7,NA,CASSFSTSGNEQYF,TGTGCCAGCAGTTTCAGTACTAGCGGGAACGAGCAGTACTTC
NA,TRBV30,TRBJ2-5,NA,CAWSRTVQGETQYF,TGTGCCTGGAGCCGCACCGTCCAGGGGGAGACCCAGTACTTC
TRBD1,TRBV5-1,TRBJ1-2,NA,CASSPGTGRTGGYTF,TGCGCCAGCAGCCCCGGGACAGGGAGAACTGGAGGCTACACCTTC
NA,TRBV30,TRBJ1-4,NA,CAWTAQGVYNEKLFF,TGTGCCTGGACAGCACAGGGAGTATATAATGAAAAACTGTTTTTT
NA,TRBV19,TRBJ1-5,NA,CATTSRTALRIQPQHF,TGTGCCACCACAAGTAGGACAGCCCTGAGGATTCAGCCCCAGCATTTT
TRBD1,TRBV18,TRBJ1-1,NA,CASSRGQGGTNTEAFF,TGTGCCAGCTCACGGGGACAGGGGGGAACGAACACTGAAGCTTTCTTT
NA,TRBV6-6,TRBJ1-5,NA,CASNKDGGSQPQHF,TGTGCCAGCAATAAGGACGGGGGGAGTCAGCCCCAGCATTTT
TRBD1,TRBV5-5,TRBJ1-3,NA,CASGTGILSGNTIYF,TGTGCCAGCGGGACAGGGATCCTCTCTGGAAACACCATATATTTT
NA,TRBV7-9,TRBJ2-2,NA,CASSLRSGGSGELFF,TGTGCCAGCAGCTTAAGGTCGGGGGGCTCCGGGGAGCTGTTTTTT
NA,TRBV19,TRBJ1-6,NA,CASRFEVRNSPLHF,TGTGCCAGTAGGTTTGAGGTACGGAATTCACCCCTCCACTTT
TRBD2,TRBV6-5,TRBJ2-7,once,CASKIGGTSHEQYF,TGTGCCAGCAAGATAGGTGGGACTAGCCACGAGCAGTACTTC
NA,TRBV10-3,TRBJ2-5,NA,CAISGGVETQYF,TGTGCCATCAGTGGGGGGGTCGAGACCCAGTACTTC
NA,TRBV27,TRBJ1-4,NA,CASSPSGGGREKLFF,TGTGCCAGCAGCCCCTCCGGCGGGGGCCGGGAAAAACTGTTTTTT
TRBD1,TRBV28,TRBJ1-1,once,CASRGTGVNTEAFF,TGTGCCAGCAGGGGGACAGGGGTGAACACTGAAGCTTTCTTT
NA,TRBV11-3,TRBJ1-3,NA,CASSLDLGQTHIASGNTIYF,TGTGCCAGCAGCTTAGATCTCGGACAGACCCATATCGCCTCTGGAAACACCATATATTTT
NA,TRBV25-1,TRBJ2-2,few,CASSGYGENTGELFF,TGTGCCAGCAGTGGCTATGGTGAAAACACCGGGGAGCTGTTTTTT
NA,TRBV29-1,TRBJ1-1,few,CSVEEGGAFF,TGCAGCGTTGAAGAGGGGGGAGCTTTCTTT
TRBD1,TRBV18,TRBJ2-7,NA,CASSLRQGFFDEQYF,TGTGCCAGCTCACTACGACAGGGGTTCTTTGACGAGCAGTACTTC
NA,TRBV2,TRBJ2-6,NA,CASRDMSGANVLTF,TGTGCCAGCAGGGACATGTCTGGGGCCAACGTCCTGACTTTC
TRBD1,TRBV2,TRBJ2-7,NA,CASRDRGYEQYF,TGTGCCAGCAGGGACAGGGGGTACGAGCAGTACTTC
TRBD2,TRBV27,TRBJ2-7,NA,CASSLNGRGRKQYF,TGTGCCAGCAGTCTAAATGGGCGGGGGAGAAAGCAGTACTTC
NA,TRBV9,TRBJ1-2,NA,CASSEVQGNYGYTF,TGTGCCAGCAGCGAGGTTCAGGGTAACTATGGCTACACCTTC
TRBD1,TRBV14,TRBJ1-6,NA,CASTQGKGLGPLHF,TGTGCCAGCACACAGGGGAAGGGGCTTGGACCCCTCCACTTT
TRBD2,TRBV7-6,TRBJ2-1,once,CASSLYLAGRGNEQFF,TGTGCCAGCAGCTTATATCTAGCGGGGAGGGGGAATGAGCAGTTCTTC
NA,TRBV5-1,TRBJ1-2,NA,CASRIEMGHLNYGYTF,TGCGCCAGCAGAATTGAAATGGGACACCTAAACTATGGCTACACCTTC
TRBD1,TRBV2,TRBJ1-4,NA,CASQGQRNEKLFF,TGTGCCAGCCAGGGACAGAGAAATGAAAAACTGTTTTTT
TRBD1,TRBV2,TRBJ2-1,NA,CASSSVTGASYNEQFF,TGTGCCAGCAGCTCTGTTACAGGGGCGTCCTACAATGAGCAGTTCTTC